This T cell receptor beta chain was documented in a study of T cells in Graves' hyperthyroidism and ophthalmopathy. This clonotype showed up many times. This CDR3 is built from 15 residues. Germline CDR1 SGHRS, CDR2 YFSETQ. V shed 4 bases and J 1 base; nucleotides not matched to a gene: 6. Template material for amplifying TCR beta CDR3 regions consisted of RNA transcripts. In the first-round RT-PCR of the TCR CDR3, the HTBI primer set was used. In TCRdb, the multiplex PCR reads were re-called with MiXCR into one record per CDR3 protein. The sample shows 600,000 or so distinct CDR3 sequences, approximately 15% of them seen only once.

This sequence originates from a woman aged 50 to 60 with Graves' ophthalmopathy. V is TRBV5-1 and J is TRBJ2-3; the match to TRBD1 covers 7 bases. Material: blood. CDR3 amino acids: CASSGPDRGTDTQYF. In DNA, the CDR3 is TGCGCCAGCAGCGGGCCTGACAGGGGCACAGATACGCAGTATTTT.